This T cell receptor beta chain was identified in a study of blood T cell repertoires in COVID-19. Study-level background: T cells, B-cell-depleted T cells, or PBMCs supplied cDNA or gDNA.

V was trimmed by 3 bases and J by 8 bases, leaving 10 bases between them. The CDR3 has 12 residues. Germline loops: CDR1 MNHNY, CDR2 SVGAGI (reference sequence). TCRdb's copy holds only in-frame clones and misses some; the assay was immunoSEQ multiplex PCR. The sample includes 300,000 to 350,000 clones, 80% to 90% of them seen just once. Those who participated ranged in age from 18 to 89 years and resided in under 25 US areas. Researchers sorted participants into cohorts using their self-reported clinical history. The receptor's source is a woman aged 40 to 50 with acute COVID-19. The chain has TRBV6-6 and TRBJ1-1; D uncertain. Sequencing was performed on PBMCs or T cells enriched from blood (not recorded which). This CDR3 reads CASSYQDSEAFF. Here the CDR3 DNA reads TGTGCCAGCAGTTATCAAGACTCAGAAGCTTTCTTT.